The 18 T cell receptor beta chains given below trace back to one sample, sequenced in a study of blood T cell repertoires in COVID-19 (dated by TCRdb to the early 2020s). The library relied on the immunoSEQ multiplex PCR assay. In TCRdb, the immuneACCESS table is reduced to in-frame sequences with V and J assigned. These tables do not hold every clone; where another copy was compared, an unresolved V gene accounts for under half, and the others remain unexplained. The sample profile shows around 300,000 clones; approximately 86% of them were found once. The ten biggest clones cover approximately 2.4% of the sample. The specimen sequenced was PBMCs or T cells enriched from blood (not recorded which). These receptors were collected from a woman between 18 and 30 years old who had recovered from COVID-19.

This rearrangement joins TRBV10-2 to TRBJ2-5, with 8 bases lining up with TRBD2. This CDR3 contains 15 residues. Germline V gene lookup returns CDR1 WSHSY and CDR2 SAAADI. The J segment lost 5 bases and the V segment lost 3 bases, leaving 8 bases of the junction unmatched. CDR3 loop: CASSDNSGMGETQYF. CDR3 nucleotide sequence: TGCGCCAGCAGTGATAATAGCGGGATGGGGGAGACCCAGTACTTC.

The chain recombines TRBV12-3 or TRBV12-4 with TRBJ1-5; perhaps TRBD1 as D (6 bases). The CDR3 is 13 amino acids. The V gene lost 6 bases and the J gene lost 4 bases, with 10 bases spanning the gap. The CDR3 protein is CASSSRGNQPQHF. The CDR3 DNA follows: TGTGCCAGCAGCTCAAGGGGGAATCAGCCCCAGCATTTT.

This clone has a handful of counts. The chain joins TRBV5-4 to TRBJ2-5; the match to TRBD2 covers 11 bases. CDR1 and CDR2 (germline): SGHNT, YYREEE (reference sequence). The length of the CDR3 is 17 residues. V lost 0 bases to trimming and J lost 4 bases; unmatched junction nucleotides: 8. CDR3 sequence (DNA): TGTGCCAGCAGCTTGGCCGTAGCGGGGGGGCCGGGAGAGACCCAGTACTTC. Translating gives CASSLAVAGGPGETQYF. Variable domain in full (rest from reference TRBV5-4 and TRBJ2-5): ETGVTQSPTHLIKTRGQQVTLRCSSQSGHNTVSWYQQALGQGPQFIFQYYREEENGRGNFPPRFSGLQFPNYSSELNVNALELDDSALYLCASSLAVAGGPGETQYFGPGTRLLVL.

The count of this clone is one. The CDR3 DNA follows: TGTGCCAGCAGCCCCGGGGGGGGTACAAGGGAGACCCAGTACTTC. It specifies CASSPGGGTRETQYF. The chain couples TRBV5-6 to TRBJ2-5; 8 bases fit TRBD2. Germline assignment: CDR1 SGHDT and CDR2 YYEEEE. V lost 4 bases, J lost 5 bases, and 10 bases stayed unmatched. The CDR3 consists of 15 residues.

V is TRBV10-2 and J is TRBJ1-1; D remains unclear. V was cut by 6 bases and J by 4 bases, with 15 bases left in between. Germline loops: CDR1 WSHSY, CDR2 SAAADI. The CDR3 is made up of 14 amino acids. CDR3 region: CASRGFEEGTEAFF. CDR3 sequence (DNA): TGCGCCAGCAGGGGGTTTGAGGAGGGCACTGAAGCTTTCTTT.

Only a few counts were recorded for this clone. The chain combines TRBV2 with TRBJ2-1; D gene ambiguous. Per the germline V gene, CDR1 is SNHLY and CDR2 is FYNNEI. This CDR3 is 14 amino acids long. V was trimmed by 7 bases and J by 6 bases, leaving 16 bases between them. The CDR3 loop reads CASTPEVALNEQFF. CDR3 coding DNA: TGTGCCAGCACCCCAGAGGTAGCCCTCAATGAGCAGTTCTTC.

The chain uses TRBV10-3 and TRBJ2-2; 11 bases line up with TRBD2. The CDR3 totals 17 residues. CDR1 is ENHRY and CDR2 is SYGVKD in the germline V gene. Trimming took 0 bases from V and 6 from J; bases not matched to a gene: 6. The CDR3 region has the DNA TGTGCCATCAGTGAGTCGAGTAGCGGGAGGGCCGCCGGGGAGCTGTTTTTT. It is translated as CAISESSSGRAAGELFF.

V is TRBV19 and J is TRBJ1-1; 7 bases match TRBD1. CDR3 length equals 15 residues. Trimming took 4 bases from V and 0 from J; bases not matched to a gene: 5. CDR1 is LNHDA and CDR2 is SQIVND in the germline V gene (reference sequence). CDR3 in DNA: TGTGCCAGTAGTACATCAGGGACAGTGAACACTGAAGCTTTCTTT. Translated, it gives CASSTSGTVNTEAFF.

This clone was seen once. The CDR3 sequence is CATSDSSGTESNQPQHF. The CDR3 region has the DNA TGTGCCACCAGTGATTCCTCCGGGACAGAGAGCAATCAGCCCCAGCATTTT. This rearrangement joins TRBV24-1 to TRBJ1-5; 7 nucleotides agree with TRBD1. The germline CDR1 and CDR2 sequences are KGHDR and SFDVKD. The CDR3 covers 17 residues. The trim removed 2 bases at V and 1 base at J, leaving 7 bases unmatched.

J is TRBJ2-2 and V is TRBV27, with 10 bases fitting TRBD2. This CDR3 spans 18 amino acids. Per the germline V gene, CDR1 is MNHEY and CDR2 is SMNVEV (reference sequence). The V segment lost 5 bases and the J segment 5 bases; nucleotides outside the gene matches: 14. The CDR3 region has the DNA TGTGCCAGCAGTCCCCGGCTAGCGGGAGCGGTAGAAACCGGGGAGCTGTTTTTT. Translated: CASSPRLAGAVETGELFF.

This clone was picked up one time. The chain is built from TRBV30 and TRBJ1-5; TRBD1 is a possible D gene (6 bases). V lost 4 bases and J 3 bases, leaving 13 bases between the germline ends. The CDR3 sequence is 14 residues long. Per the germline V gene, CDR1 is GTSNPN and CDR2 is SVGIG (reference sequence). The CDR3 is CAWNRGASNQPQHF. The CDR3 DNA is TGTGCCTGGAATCGGGGGGCTTCCAATCAGCCCCAGCATTTT. Full variable domain (remainder filled in from reference TRBV30 and TRBJ1-5): SQTIHQWPATLVQPVGSPLSLECTVEGTSNPNLYWYRQAAGRGLQLLFYSVGIGQISSEVPQNLSASRPQDRQFILSSKKLLLSDSGFYLCAWNRGASNQPQHFGDGTRLSIL.

The V gene is TRBV28, the J gene TRBJ2-2; 7 bases align to TRBD1. V dropped 3 bases and J dropped 10; count of bases not matched to a gene: 17. Germline-derived CDR1 and CDR2 are MDHEN and SYDVKM. The CDR3 runs 17 residues. CDR3 amino acids: CASSFQYRTGEEEELFF. CDR3 nucleotides: TGTGCCAGCAGTTTCCAGTACCGGACAGGAGAAGAGGAGGAGCTGTTTTTT.

This clone was picked up one time. The chain combines TRBV9 with TRBJ1-5; D is possibly TRBD1 (6 bases). The CDR3 totals 14 residues. Trimming pared 3 bases from V and 6 bases from J, leaving 13 bases between. Germline CDR1 reads SGDLS; CDR2 reads YYNGEE. The chain's CDR3 is CASSAQGFGQPQHF. The DNA for the CDR3 is TGTGCCAGCAGCGCTCAGGGGTTCGGTCAGCCCCAGCATTTT.

The J gene is TRBJ2-2, the V gene TRBV18; D remains unclear. Germline V gene data show CDR1 as KGHSH and CDR2 as LQKENI. The length of the CDR3 is 15 residues. V was shortened by 2 bases and J by 0 bases, with 7 bases between the two germline ends. Here the CDR3 reads CASSPTEANTGELFF. DNA for the CDR3: TGTGCCAGCTCACCAACAGAAGCGAACACCGGGGAGCTGTTTTTT.

The chain recombines TRBV27 with TRBJ1-1, with D possibly TRBD1 on 5 matching bases. The CDR3 length is 13 residues. Trimming took 7 bases from V and 0 from J, leaving 9 bases between them. Germline V gene sequence: CDR1 MNHEY, CDR2 SMNVEV (reference sequence). CDR3 amino acids: CASKPGLNTEAFF. The CDR3 DNA reads as TGTGCCAGCAAGCCAGGGCTGAACACTGAAGCTTTCTTT.

This clone was seen only once. The J gene is TRBJ2-2, the V gene TRBV5-1; weak D call: TRBD1 (6 bases). V was shortened by 0 bases and J by 3 bases, with 12 bases between the two germline ends. The CDR3 covers 16 residues. CDR1 and CDR2 (germline): SGHRS, YFSETQ. The CDR3 nucleotides are TGCGCCAGCAGCTTGGTGGGGGCCCTCGACACCGGGGAGCTGTTTTTT. Protein sequence: CASSLVGALDTGELFF.

This chain connects TRBV2 to TRBJ2-7, with 7 positions matching TRBD2. This CDR3 has 14 amino acids. CDR1 and CDR2 from the germline V gene are SNHLY and FYNNEI. The junction had 11 bases not matched to a gene; V was cut back by 5 bases and J by 7 bases. In DNA form, the CDR3 reads TGTGCCAGCAGTAACTGGGACTATCTTCGGGAGCAGTACTTC. It codes for CASSNWDYLREQYF.

The chain combines TRBV7-9 with TRBJ2-1; 12 bases are a match to TRBD2. The CDR3 contains 15 residues. Germline CDR1 is SEHNR and CDR2 is FQNEAQ (reference sequence). V shed 7 bases, J shed 5 bases, and the junction held 6 bases outside the gene matches. CDR3 sequence (DNA): TGTGCCAGCACCAAAGGACTAGCGGGGAACAATGAGCAGTTCTTC. Amino acid sequence: CASTKGLAGNNEQFF.